Below are 23 T cell receptor beta chains sequenced from a single sample in a study of PD-1 blockade in classical Hodgkin lymphoma. Each patient's relapse followed autologous stem cell transplantation, and brentuximab vedotin exposure varied. This table comes from immunoSEQ multiplex PCR, and its TCRdb copy is limited to in-frame clones, with some not included. The table lists 55,000 to 60,000 clones, approximately 90% of them singletons. The sequencing here drew on peripheral blood mononuclear cells (PBMCs), taken before the second cycle of nivolumab. Source of these receptors: a human donor with classical Hodgkin lymphoma.

The V gene is TRBV10-3, the J gene TRBJ2-5, with no clear D. Per the germline V gene, CDR1 is ENHRY and CDR2 is SYGVKD. The CDR3 contains 12 residues. Trimming removed 11 bases from V and 1 base from J, with 11 bases in between. The CDR3 bases are TGTGCCGTTGGACCAATCCAAGAGACCCAGTACTTC. It encodes CAVGPIQETQYF.

The chain links TRBV29-1 to TRBJ1-1, with D unresolved. Per the germline V gene, CDR1 is SQVTM and CDR2 is ANQGSEA. The V gene lost 4 bases and the J gene lost 1 base, with 7 bases spanning the gap. This CDR3 has 12 residues. The DNA of the CDR3 is TGCAGCGTTGGACGGAAGAACACTGAAGCTTTCTTT. It specifies CSVGRKNTEAFF.

J is TRBJ2-1 and V is TRBV27, with 8 bases identical to TRBD2. The germline gives CDR1 MNHEY, CDR2 SMNVEV (reference sequence). The V gene end was trimmed by 3 bases and the J gene end by 5 bases; junction bases not matched to a gene: 12. The CDR3 has 17 amino acids. This chain's CDR3 is CASSFGGGTQGHNEQFF. The CDR3 DNA sequence: TGTGCCAGCAGTTTCGGGGGGGGGACTCAAGGCCACAATGAGCAGTTCTTC.

This clone was seen a handful of times. The rearrangement links TRBV28 to TRBJ1-2; D is unresolved. CDR3 length: 12 amino acids. The ends were cut back, 7 bases at V and 8 bases at J, with 14 bases in the middle. CDR1 and CDR2 from the germline V gene are MDHEN and SYDVKM. CDR3 sequence reads: CASTRDGGGYTF. The CDR3 DNA follows: TGTGCCAGCACTAGAGACGGTGGCGGCTACACCTTC.

The chain is built from TRBV15 and TRBJ2-7; D remains ambiguous. The CDR3 sequence is 18 residues long. V was shortened by 0 bases and J by 4 bases, with 22 bases between the two germline ends. In germline, CDR1 is LNHNV, CDR2 YYDKDF (reference sequence). The CDR3 DNA follows: TGTGCCACCAGCAGAGACCTTCTAGAGGAGAGCGTTGGGTACGAGCAGTACTTC. It translates to CATSRDLLEESVGYEQYF. Looking up the rest from reference TRBV15 and TRBJ2-7 gives the full variable domain: DAMVIQNPRYQVTQFGKPVTLSCSQTLNHNVMYWYQQKSSQAPKLLFHYYDKDFNNEADTPDNFQSRRPNTSFCFLDIRSPGLGDTAMYLCATSRDLLEESVGYEQYFGPGTRLTVT.

This chain joins TRBV4-1 and TRBJ2-3, with D unclear. The CDR3 is 14 amino acids. CDR1 is MGHRA, CDR2 YSYEKL, per germline. The ends were cut back, 2 bases at V and 5 bases at J, with 11 bases in the middle. CDR3 residues: CASSQPSQRDTQYF. The CDR3 DNA reads as TGCGCCAGCAGCCAACCCAGCCAGCGAGATACGCAGTATTTT.

The chain links TRBV29-1 to TRBJ2-7; D perhaps matches TRBD2 (6 bases). Trimming cost V 4 bases and J 3 bases, with 13 bases left between them. The CDR3 extends over 13 amino acids. Germline CDR1 is SQVTM and CDR2 is ANQGSEA. The CDR3 nucleotides read TGCAGCGTTGGCAGGGTGGGGGGCTACGAGCAGTACTTC. Amino acid sequence: CSVGRVGGYEQYF.

The V call is TRBV4-2, the J call TRBJ2-1; 12 bases map to TRBD2. V lost 4 bases to trimming and J lost 8 bases; unmatched junction nucleotides: 9. The CDR3 consists of 16 residues. The germline CDR1 and CDR2 sequences are LGHNA and YNFKEQ. CDR3 coding DNA: TGTGCCAGCAGCCTGGTGACTAGCGGGAGTAGGGATGAGCAGTTCTTC. As protein: CASSLVTSGSRDEQFF.

The chain carries TRBV4-3 and TRBJ1-6; no clear D. CDR3 size: 18 residues. Germline values: CDR1 LGHNA, CDR2 YSLEER. V dropped 0 bases and J dropped 13 bases, with 25 bases sitting between them. The CDR3 is CASSQDVQGPLQILPLHF. Here the CDR3 DNA reads TGCGCCAGCAGCCAAGACGTGCAAGGACCTCTCCAAATTCTTCCCCTCCACTTT.

This chain uses TRBV27 with TRBJ2-7; D perhaps matches TRBD2 (6 bases). The CDR3 is 13 residues long. Trimming pared 2 bases from V and 6 bases from J, leaving 11 bases between. Germline V gene data show CDR1 as MNHEY and CDR2 as SMNVEV (reference sequence). CDR3 coding DNA: TGTGCCAGCAGTTTAATGCAGGGAGGCGAGCAGTACTTC. Translating it yields CASSLMQGGEQYF.

This chain connects TRBV30 to TRBJ1-1, with a tentative D call TRBD1 (5 bases). CDR1 is GTSNPN, CDR2 SVGIG, per germline (reference sequence). The V and J ends lost 2 bases and 0 bases respectively, with 10 bases between them. CDR3 length equals 14 residues. CDR3 nucleotides: TGTGCCTGGAGTATCGGGGGGATGAACACTGAAGCTTTCTTT. Protein: CAWSIGGMNTEAFF. Using reference TRBV30 and TRBJ1-1 for the parts outside the CDR3, the full variable domain is SQTIHQWPATLVQPVGSPLSLECTVEGTSNPNLYWYRQAAGRGLQLLFYSVGIGQISSEVPQNLSASRPQDRQFILSSKKLLLSDSGFYLCAWSIGGMNTEAFFGQGTRLTVV.

Remarks on this clone: The sample holds other DNA sequences that translate to the same CDR3. The V call is TRBV11-2, the J call TRBJ1-3; D perhaps matches TRBD1 (5 bases). CDR3 length equals 16 residues. The V gene's germline CDR1 is SGHAT and CDR2 FQNNGV. Trimming left V 5 bases short and J 3 bases short, with 17 bases between. The DNA for the CDR3 is TGTGCCAGCAGCCTAGTGGGCAGGGAGAATGGAAACACCATATATTTT. The encoded protein is CASSLVGRENGNTIYF.

The chain links TRBV6-5 to TRBJ1-1; D call uncertain. The CDR3 contains 16 residues. V was trimmed by 4 bases and J by 0 bases, leaving 15 bases between them. Germline CDR1 is MNHEY and CDR2 is SVGAGI. The CDR3 here is CASSFLLGSMNTEAFF. In nucleotides, the CDR3 is TGTGCCAGCAGTTTCCTCTTGGGGAGCATGAACACTGAAGCTTTCTTT.

This clone was found once. The chain couples TRBV13 to TRBJ2-5; possible D gene TRBD2, 7 bases. Trimming cost V 4 bases and J 4 bases, with 19 bases left between them. Per the germline V gene, CDR1 is PRHDT and CDR2 is FYEKMQ (reference sequence). The CDR3 loop spans 16 amino acids. The chain's CDR3 is CASSYGAEGGRETQYF. For the CDR3, the DNA is TGTGCCAGCAGCTACGGAGCCGAGGGGGGGCGAGAGACCCAGTACTTC.

V usage is TRBV7-3 and J usage is TRBJ2-7; the match to TRBD2 covers 10 bases. V was clipped by 0 bases and J by 2 bases; unmatched bases: 4. The CDR3 is 16 residues long. In germline, CDR1 is SGHTA, CDR2 FQGTGA. The CDR3 sequence is CASSLTGLAGAYEQYF. The CDR3 coding sequence is TGTGCCAGCAGCTTAACGGGGCTAGCGGGGGCCTACGAGCAGTACTTC.

The chain joins TRBV5-1 to TRBJ2-3; 9 nucleotides agree with TRBD1. This CDR3 comprises 16 residues. Per the germline V gene, CDR1 is SGHRS and CDR2 is YFSETQ. Unmatched junction bases numbered 8, after V lost 4 bases and J lost 2 bases. CDR3: CASSRVGTGSTDTQYF. DNA for the CDR3: TGCGCCAGCAGCCGCGTCGGGACAGGGTCCACAGATACGCAGTATTTT.

The chain employs TRBV7-3 and TRBJ2-3; D is unclear. The CDR3 covers 14 residues. In germline, CDR1 is SGHTA, CDR2 FQGTGA. Trimming pared 2 bases from V and 1 base from J, leaving 7 bases between. CDR3 nucleotides: TGTGCCAGCAGCTTAGGGCCGCGCACAGATACGCAGTATTTT. It codes for CASSLGPRTDTQYF. Drawing the rest from reference TRBV7-3 and TRBJ2-3, the complete variable domain is GAGVSQTPSNKVTEKGKYVELRCDPISGHTALYWYRQSLGQGPEFLIYFQGTGAADDSGLPNDRFFAVRPEGSVSTLKIQRTERGDSAVYLCASSLGPRTDTQYFGPGTRLTVL.

This sequence joins TRBV6-5 and TRBJ1-2, with 7 bases aligning to TRBD1. Germline lookup yields CDR1 MNHEY and CDR2 SVGAGI. V dropped 3 bases and J dropped 4; count of bases not matched to a gene: 8. The CDR3 has 15 residues. As DNA, the CDR3 is TGTGCCAGCAGTTATAAGGCAGGGGGTGGCTATGGCTACACCTTC. Encoded protein: CASSYKAGGGYGYTF.

This chain joins TRBV19 and TRBJ2-2, with a weak D call TRBD1 (5 bases). Trimming removed 5 bases from V and 1 base from J, with 8 bases in between. CDR3 length equals 14 residues. Germline V gene lookup returns CDR1 LNHDA and CDR2 SQIVND (reference sequence). Here the CDR3 reads CASSWTQNTGELFF. Written as DNA, the CDR3 is TGTGCCAGTAGTTGGACACAGAACACCGGGGAGCTGTTTTTT.

The chain recombines TRBV19 with TRBJ2-3; D remains unclear. Germline-derived CDR1 and CDR2 are LNHDA and SQIVND (reference sequence). This CDR3 has 11 amino acids. V dropped 8 bases and J dropped 4 bases, with 7 bases sitting between them. The CDR3: CASWGSDTQYF. CDR3 coding DNA: TGTGCCAGTTGGGGTTCAGATACGCAGTATTTT.

The CDR3 here is CASSGLDVDSGNTIYF. The CDR3 DNA is TGTGCCAGCAGCGGTTTGGACGTTGACTCTGGAAACACCATATATTTT. V usage is TRBV2 and J usage is TRBJ1-3; D gene ambiguous. The CDR3 is 16 amino acids. Trimming took off 6 bases at V and 0 bases at J, with 15 bases between the two ends. Germline lookup yields CDR1 SNHLY and CDR2 FYNNEI.

The chain carries TRBV5-1 and TRBJ2-3; 7 positions match TRBD2. The V gene end was trimmed by 0 bases and the J gene end by 5 bases; junction bases not matched to a gene: 12. CDR3 length: 17 residues. Germline V gene data show CDR1 as SGHRS and CDR2 as YFSETQ. The chain's CDR3 is CASSLAPREYRIDTQYF. CDR3 nucleotides: TGCGCCAGCAGCTTGGCCCCGCGGGAGTATCGTATAGATACGCAGTATTTT.

This rearrangement joins TRBV6-5 to TRBJ2-1, with 8 bases lining up with TRBD2. The V gene end was trimmed by 5 bases and the J gene end by 10 bases; junction bases not matched to a gene: 10. The germline V gene encodes CDR1 MNHEY and CDR2 SVGAGI. The CDR3 loop spans 14 amino acids. The DNA of the CDR3 is TGTGCCAGCAGTCGGGAGGGGGGTGAAATCGAGCAGTTCTTC. Residues: CASSREGGEIEQFF.